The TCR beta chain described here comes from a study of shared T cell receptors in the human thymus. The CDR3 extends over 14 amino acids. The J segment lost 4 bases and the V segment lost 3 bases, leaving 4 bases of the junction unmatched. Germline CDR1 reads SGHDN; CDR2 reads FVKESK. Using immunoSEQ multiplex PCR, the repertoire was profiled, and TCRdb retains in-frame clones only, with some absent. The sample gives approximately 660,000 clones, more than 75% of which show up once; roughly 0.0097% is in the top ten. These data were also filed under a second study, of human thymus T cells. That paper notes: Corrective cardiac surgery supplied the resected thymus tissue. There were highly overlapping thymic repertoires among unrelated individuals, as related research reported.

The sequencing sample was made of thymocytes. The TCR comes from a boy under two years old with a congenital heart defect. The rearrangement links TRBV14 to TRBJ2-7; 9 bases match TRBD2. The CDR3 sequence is CASSQRLAAYEQYF. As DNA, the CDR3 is TGTGCCAGCAGCCAGAGACTAGCGGCATACGAGCAGTACTTC. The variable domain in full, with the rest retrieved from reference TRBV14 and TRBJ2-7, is EAGVTQFPSHSVIEKGQTVTLRCDPISGHDNLYWYRRVMGKEIKFLLHFVKESKQDESGMPNNRFLAERTGGTYSTLKVQPAELEDSGVYFCASSQRLAAYEQYFGPGTRLTVT.